The clone carrying this T cell receptor beta chain was counted once. The record originates from a study of PD-1 blockade in classical Hodgkin lymphoma. V trimming: 5 bases; J trimming: 4 bases; junction bases outside the gene matches: 14. CDR1 is LNHDA and CDR2 is SQIVND in the germline V gene (reference sequence). This CDR3 has 17 residues. The protocol was immunoSEQ multiplex PCR, while the TCRdb copy is restricted to in-frame clones and leaves out a portion. The sample has 80,000 to 100,000 clones, 92% seen once. Every patient was affected by relapse after autologous stem cell transplantation, while exposure to brentuximab vedotin was not uniform.

Sequenced here: peripheral blood mononuclear cells (PBMCs), sampled at baseline. The rearrangement joins TRBV19 to TRBJ1-2; TRBD1 aligns across 9 bases. The receptor's source is a human donor with classical Hodgkin lymphoma. The CDR3 DNA reads TGTGCCAGTAGTCGCGAGTACAGGGGGCTGAGTGGCTATGGCTACACCTTC. Translated: CASSREYRGLSGYGYTF.